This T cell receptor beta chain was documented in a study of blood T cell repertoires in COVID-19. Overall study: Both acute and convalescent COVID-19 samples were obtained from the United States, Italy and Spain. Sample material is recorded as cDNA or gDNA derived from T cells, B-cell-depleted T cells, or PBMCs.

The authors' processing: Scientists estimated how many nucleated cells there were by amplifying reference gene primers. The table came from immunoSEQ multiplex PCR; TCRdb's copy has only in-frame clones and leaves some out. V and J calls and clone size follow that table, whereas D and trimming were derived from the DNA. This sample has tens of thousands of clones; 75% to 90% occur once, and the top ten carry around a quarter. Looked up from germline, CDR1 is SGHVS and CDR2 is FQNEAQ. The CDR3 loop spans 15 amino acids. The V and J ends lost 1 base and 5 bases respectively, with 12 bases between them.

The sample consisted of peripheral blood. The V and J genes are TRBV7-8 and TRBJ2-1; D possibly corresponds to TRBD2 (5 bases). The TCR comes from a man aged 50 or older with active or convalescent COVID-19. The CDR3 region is CASSLVTSIDNEQFF. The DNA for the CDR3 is TGTGCCAGCAGCTTAGTCACTAGTATTGACAATGAGCAGTTCTTC.